This T cell receptor beta chain emerged from a study of shared T cell receptors in the human thymus. CDR3 size: 16 residues. Germline assignment: CDR1 LGHNA and CDR2 YNFKEQ. The V end was cut by 0 bases, the J end by 0 bases, with 10 bases between. This table comes from immunoSEQ multiplex PCR, and its TCRdb copy is limited to in-frame clones, with some not included. The data show about 660,000 clones, 88% seen once. This same sample was also taken into another study, of human thymus T cells. That paper adds: Having surgery to correct congenital heart defects, healthy Finnish infants acted as the donors. Thymic tissue was derived from resections collected during corrective heart surgery. Within thymic and blood repertoires, V and J gene usage appeared to be biased. Related research reported highly overlapping thymic repertoires among unrelated individuals.

The sequence came from a boy less than two years old with a congenital heart defect. The chain joins TRBV4-2 to TRBJ2-3; possibly TRBD1 for D (6 bases). The sample was thymocytes. The CDR3 protein is CASSQDRQVSTDTQYF. The CDR3 nucleotides read TGTGCCAGCAGCCAAGATAGACAGGTTAGCACAGATACGCAGTATTTT.